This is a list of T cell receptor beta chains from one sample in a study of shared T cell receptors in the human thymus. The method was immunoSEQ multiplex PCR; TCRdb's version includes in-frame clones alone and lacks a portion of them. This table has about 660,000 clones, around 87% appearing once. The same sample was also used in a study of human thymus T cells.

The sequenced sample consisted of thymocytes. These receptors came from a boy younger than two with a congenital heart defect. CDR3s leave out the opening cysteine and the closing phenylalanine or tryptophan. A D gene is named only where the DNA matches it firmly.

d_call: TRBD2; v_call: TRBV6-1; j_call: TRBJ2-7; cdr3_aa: ASRALAGGAYEQY
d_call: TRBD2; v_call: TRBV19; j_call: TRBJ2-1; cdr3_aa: ASSPWTSGRHEQF
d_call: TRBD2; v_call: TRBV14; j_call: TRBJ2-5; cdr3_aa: ASSQVRAGEETQY
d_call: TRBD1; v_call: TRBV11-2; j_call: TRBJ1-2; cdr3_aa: ASSPRGTGGGYT
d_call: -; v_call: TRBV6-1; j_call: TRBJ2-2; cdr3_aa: ASSGGPYRAGELF
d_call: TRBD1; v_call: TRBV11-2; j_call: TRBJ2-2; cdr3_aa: ASSLGTGANTGELF
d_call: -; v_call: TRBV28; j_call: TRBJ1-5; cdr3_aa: ASSFGRAGGVGQPQH
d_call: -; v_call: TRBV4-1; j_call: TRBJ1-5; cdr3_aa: ASSQDSQGFQPQH
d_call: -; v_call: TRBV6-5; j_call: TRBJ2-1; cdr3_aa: ASSRGNEQF
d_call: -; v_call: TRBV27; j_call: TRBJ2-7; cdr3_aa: ASSTNRIAASYEQY
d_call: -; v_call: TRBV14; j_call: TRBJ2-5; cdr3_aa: ASSQGAGLFQETQY
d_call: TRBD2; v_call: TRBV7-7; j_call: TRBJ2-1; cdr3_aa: ASSLGIQGLAGINEQF
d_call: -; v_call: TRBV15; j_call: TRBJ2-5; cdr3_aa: ATSRVGGGETQY
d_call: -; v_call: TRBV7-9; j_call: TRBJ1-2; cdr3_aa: ASSFRESYT
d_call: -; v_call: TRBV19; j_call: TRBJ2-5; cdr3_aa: ASSMKRDQETQY
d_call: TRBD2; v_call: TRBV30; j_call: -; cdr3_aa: AWSVRVAGAYEQY
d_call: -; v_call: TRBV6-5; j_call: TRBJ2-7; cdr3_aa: ASSYSSKGSSYEQY
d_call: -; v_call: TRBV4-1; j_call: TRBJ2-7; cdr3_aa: ASSQKRLASSYEQY
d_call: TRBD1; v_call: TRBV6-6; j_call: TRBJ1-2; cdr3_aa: ASTPENRGLGGYT
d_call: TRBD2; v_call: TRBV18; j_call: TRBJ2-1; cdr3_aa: ASSPNGGRGRNEQF
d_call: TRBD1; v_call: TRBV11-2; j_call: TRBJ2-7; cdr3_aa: ASTNDRVSEQY
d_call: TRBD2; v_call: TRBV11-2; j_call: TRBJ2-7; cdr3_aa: ASSQTKGLAGYEQY
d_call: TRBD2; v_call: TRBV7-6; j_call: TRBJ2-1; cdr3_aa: ASSLEGRETYNEQF
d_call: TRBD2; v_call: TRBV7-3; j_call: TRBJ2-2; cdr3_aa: ASSRRGGRRAGELF
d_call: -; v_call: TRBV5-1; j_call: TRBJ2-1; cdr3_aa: ASSLKDRSSYNEQF
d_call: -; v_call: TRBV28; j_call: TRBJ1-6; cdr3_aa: ASRPVHRGSSYNSPLH
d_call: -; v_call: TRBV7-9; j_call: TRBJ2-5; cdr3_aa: ASSQPHPRGGKETQY
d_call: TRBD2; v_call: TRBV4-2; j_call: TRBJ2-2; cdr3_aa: ASSQARSVPGLAGGVTGELF
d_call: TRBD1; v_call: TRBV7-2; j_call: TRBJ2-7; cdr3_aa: ASCPGDRGRGEQY
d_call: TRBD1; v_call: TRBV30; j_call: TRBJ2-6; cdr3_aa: AWSKGQGARGANVLT
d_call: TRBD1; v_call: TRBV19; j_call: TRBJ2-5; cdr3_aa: ASSMVGTGGQETQY
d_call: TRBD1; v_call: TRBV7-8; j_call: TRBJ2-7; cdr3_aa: ASSPELFRQGLN
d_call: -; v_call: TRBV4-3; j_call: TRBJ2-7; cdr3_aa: ASSQDRNGSSYEQY
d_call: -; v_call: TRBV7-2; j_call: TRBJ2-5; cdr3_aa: ASSLALEGMPKETQY
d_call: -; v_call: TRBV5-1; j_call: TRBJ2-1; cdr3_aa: ASSLDRERSGNRGEQF
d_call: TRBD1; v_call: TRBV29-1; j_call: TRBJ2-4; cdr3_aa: SVASPRTGAHIQY
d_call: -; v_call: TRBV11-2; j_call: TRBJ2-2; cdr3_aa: ASSLVAQLLHTGELF
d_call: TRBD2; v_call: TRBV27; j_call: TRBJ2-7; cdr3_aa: ASSFGEAGTYEQY
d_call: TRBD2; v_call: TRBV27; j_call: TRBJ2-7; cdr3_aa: ASSSLGLAGLREQY
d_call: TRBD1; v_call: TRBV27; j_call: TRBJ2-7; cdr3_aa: AVKLRGRTGSDEQY
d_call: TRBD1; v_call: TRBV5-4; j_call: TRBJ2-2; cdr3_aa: ASSLGDRGPGELF
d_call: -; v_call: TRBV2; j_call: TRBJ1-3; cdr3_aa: ASSASAQGHNSGNTIY
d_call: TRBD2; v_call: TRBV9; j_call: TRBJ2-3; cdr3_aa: ASSVAILLAGEADTQY
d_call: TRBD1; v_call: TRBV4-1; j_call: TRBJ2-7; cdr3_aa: ASSPSRDRGLSEQY
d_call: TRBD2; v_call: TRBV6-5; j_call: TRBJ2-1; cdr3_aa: ASSPGLAEMGEQF